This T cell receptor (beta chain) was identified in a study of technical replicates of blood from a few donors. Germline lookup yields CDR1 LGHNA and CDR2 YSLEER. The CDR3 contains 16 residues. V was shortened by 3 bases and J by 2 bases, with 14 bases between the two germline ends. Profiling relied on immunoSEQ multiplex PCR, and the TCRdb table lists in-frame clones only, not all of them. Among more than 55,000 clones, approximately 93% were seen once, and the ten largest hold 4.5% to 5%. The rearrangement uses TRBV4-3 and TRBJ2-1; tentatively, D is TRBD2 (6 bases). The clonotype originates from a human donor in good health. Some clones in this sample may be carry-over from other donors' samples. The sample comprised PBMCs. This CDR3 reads CASSQTRESAYNEQFF. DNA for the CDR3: TGCGCCAGCAGCCAGACTCGGGAGTCCGCCTACAATGAGCAGTTCTTC.